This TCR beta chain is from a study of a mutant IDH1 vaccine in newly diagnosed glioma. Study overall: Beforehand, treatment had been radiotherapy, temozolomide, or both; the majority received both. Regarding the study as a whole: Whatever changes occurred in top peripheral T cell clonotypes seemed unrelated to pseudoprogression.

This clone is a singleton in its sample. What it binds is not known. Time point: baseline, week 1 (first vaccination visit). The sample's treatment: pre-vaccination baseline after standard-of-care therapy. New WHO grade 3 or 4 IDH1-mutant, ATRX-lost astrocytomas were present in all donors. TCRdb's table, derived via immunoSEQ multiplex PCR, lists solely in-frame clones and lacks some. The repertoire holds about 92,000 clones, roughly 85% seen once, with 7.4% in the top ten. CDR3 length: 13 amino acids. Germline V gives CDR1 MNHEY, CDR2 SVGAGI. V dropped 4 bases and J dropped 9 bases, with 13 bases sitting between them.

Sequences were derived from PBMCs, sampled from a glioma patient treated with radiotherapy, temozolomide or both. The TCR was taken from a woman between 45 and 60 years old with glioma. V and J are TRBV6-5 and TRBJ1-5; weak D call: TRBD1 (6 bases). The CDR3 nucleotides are TGTGCCAGCAGTTTCACAGGGCCTTGGCCCCAGCATTTT. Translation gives CASSFTGPWPQHF.